The next 15 T cell receptor beta chains were all read from a single sample in a study of T cell responses to AZD1222 COVID-19 vaccine. The data were produced by immunoSEQ multiplex PCR, yet TCRdb's version contains in-frame clones alone and is incomplete. The data show about 140,000 clones, with 80% to 90% seen just once and under 3.5% held by the top ten. The specimen comprised peripheral blood, sampled on day 0 of AZD1222 vaccination. Every receptor here comes from an adult in good health.

The chain has TRBV28 and TRBJ2-1; 7 positions match TRBD2. V gave up 9 bases and J gave up 0 bases; unmatched junction bases: 8. CDR1 is MDHEN, CDR2 SYDVKM, per germline. The CDR3 contains 15 residues. The CDR3 loop is CASYSSGGSYNEQFF. In nucleotides, the CDR3 is TGTGCCAGTTATTCTAGCGGAGGCTCCTACAATGAGCAGTTCTTC.

This clone is a singleton in its sample. This chain uses TRBV5-1 with TRBJ1-6; TRBD1 matches 8 bases. Trimming cost V 0 bases and J 11 bases; bases outside gene matches: 13. The CDR3 is 17 residues long. Germline CDR1 SGHRS, CDR2 YFSETQ. Here the CDR3 reads CASSLGDGPGGRTPLHF. The CDR3 nucleotides read TGCGCCAGCAGCTTGGGAGACGGGCCAGGGGGCAGAACACCCCTCCACTTT.

This chain connects TRBV28 to TRBJ1-5; TRBD1 matches at 8 bases. Trimming at V came to 1 base and at J to 0 bases, leaving 2 bases not matched to a gene. Germline CDR1 and CDR2: MDHEN and SYDVKM. This CDR3 is built from 16 residues. The CDR3 reads CASSLFDRGSNQPQHF. The CDR3, as DNA: TGTGCCAGCAGTTTATTCGACAGGGGTAGCAATCAGCCCCAGCATTTT.

This clone was found once. The chain is built from TRBV7-3 and TRBJ1-1; D is perhaps TRBD1 (5 bases). This CDR3 is 13 amino acids long. Trimming removed 0 bases from V and 4 bases from J, with 6 bases in between. Germline V gene sequence: CDR1 SGHTA, CDR2 FQGTGA. The CDR3 DNA sequence: TGTGCCAGCAGCTTAACGGGGGGCACTGAAGCTTTCTTT. Its translation is CASSLTGGTEAFF.

The V and J genes are TRBV29-1 and TRBJ2-7; weak D call: TRBD2 (5 bases). The germline V gene has CDR1 SQVTM and CDR2 ANQGSEA. The CDR3 is 13 amino acids. Trimming removed 3 bases at V and 0 bases at J, with 9 bases between. CDR3 in DNA: TGCAGCGTTGACACGGGAAACTCCTACGAGCAGTACTTC. Its translation is CSVDTGNSYEQYF.

The V and J genes are TRBV28 and TRBJ2-1; no clear D. Germline V CDR1 and CDR2: MDHEN, SYDVKM. There are 13 residues in the CDR3. Trimming pared 2 bases from V and 8 bases from J, leaving 10 bases between. This CDR3 reads CASSLTMLDEQFF. CDR3 coding DNA: TGTGCCAGCAGTTTAACAATGTTGGATGAGCAGTTCTTC.

The chain uses TRBV7-8 and TRBJ2-7; no definite D call. Germline assignment: CDR1 SGHVS and CDR2 FQNEAQ. Trimming left V 5 bases short and J 0 bases short, with 20 bases between. The length of the CDR3 is 17 residues. The CDR3 is CASSQKYGSADSYEQYF. The CDR3 DNA reads as TGTGCCAGCAGCCAGAAGTACGGGTCCGCCGACTCCTACGAGCAGTACTTC.

The J gene is TRBJ1-6, the V gene TRBV5-1; no definite D call. This CDR3 is 15 amino acids long. Trimming took off 3 bases at V and 5 bases at J, with 12 bases between the two ends. Germline V gives CDR1 SGHRS, CDR2 YFSETQ. CDR3 loop: CASSSLDGDNSPLHF. CDR3 sequence (DNA): TGCGCCAGCAGCTCCCTCGACGGAGATAATTCACCCCTCCACTTT.

The chain has TRBV5-4 and TRBJ1-1, with 11 bases aligning to TRBD1. The CDR3 contains 12 residues. V lost 2 bases to trimming and J lost 12 bases; unmatched junction nucleotides: 3. Looked up from germline, CDR1 is SGHNT and CDR2 is YYREEE (reference sequence). CDR3: CASSFGTGGSFF. In DNA, the CDR3 is TGTGCCAGCAGCTTCGGGACAGGGGGTTCTTTCTTT. The entire variable domain, with the rest obtained from reference TRBV5-4 and TRBJ1-1, is as follows: ETGVTQSPTHLIKTRGQQVTLRCSSQSGHNTVSWYQQALGQGPQFIFQYYREEENGRGNFPPRFSGLQFPNYSSELNVNALELDDSALYLCASSFGTGGSFFGQGTRLTVV.

The genes are TRBV5-1 and TRBJ2-2; tentative D call: TRBD2 (6 bases). The germline V gene encodes CDR1 SGHRS and CDR2 YFSETQ. The V and J ends lost 4 bases and 0 bases respectively, with 13 bases between them. The CDR3 consists of 16 residues. This CDR3 is CASSPEGFPNTGELFF. In DNA, the CDR3 is TGCGCCAGCAGCCCGGAGGGGTTTCCGAACACCGGGGAGCTGTTTTTT. The whole variable domain, filled in from reference TRBV5-1 and TRBJ2-2, reads KAGVTQTPRYLIKTRGQQVTLSCSPISGHRSVSWYQQTPGQGLQFLFEYFSETQRNKGNFPGRFSGRQFSNSRSEMNVSTLELGDSALYLCASSPEGFPNTGELFFGEGSRLTVL.

This clone was seen just once. The J gene is TRBJ1-1, the V gene TRBV5-1; 12 bases match TRBD1. The CDR3 has 16 amino acids. Unmatched junction bases numbered 8, after V lost 5 bases and J lost 3 bases. Germline assignment: CDR1 SGHRS and CDR2 YFSETQ. This CDR3 is CASRAGTGGWDTEAFF. The CDR3, as DNA: TGCGCCAGCAGGGCCGGGACAGGGGGCTGGGACACTGAAGCTTTCTTT.

This clone was seen just once. The chain links TRBV7-2 to TRBJ2-5, with D maybe TRBD1 (6 bases). V was cut by 1 base and J by 2 bases, with 17 bases left in between. The CDR3 consists of 17 residues. The germline CDR1 and CDR2 sequences are SGHTA and FQGNSA. The DNA of the CDR3 is TGTGCCAGCAGCTTAGGAAGGGCCGAGAGGGGGCAAGAGACCCAGTACTTC. Amino acid sequence: CASSLGRAERGQETQYF.

The chain employs TRBV9 and TRBJ2-7; 9 positions match TRBD1. CDR3 length: 14 residues. CDR1 is SGDLS, CDR2 YYNGEE, per germline. Unmatched junction bases numbered 10, after V lost 5 bases and J lost 7 bases. In DNA form, the CDR3 reads TGTGCCAGCAGTCCCGGGACAGGGTTGATGGAGCAGTACTTC. Translated: CASSPGTGLMEQYF.

This CDR3 is CASSQGGQGSPLHF. CDR3 nucleotides: TGTGCCAGCAGCCAAGGAGGGCAGGGCTCACCCCTCCACTTT. The rearrangement links TRBV7-9 to TRBJ1-6; possible D gene TRBD1, 5 bases. The CDR3 consists of 14 residues. Trimming stripped 5 bases from V and 10 bases from J, with 15 bases between. Germline CDR1 reads SEHNR; CDR2 reads FQNEAQ (reference sequence).

This clone was counted a single time. The chain employs TRBV2 and TRBJ2-6; D is possibly TRBD1 (6 bases). The CDR3 length is 16 residues. Looked up from germline, CDR1 is SNHLY and CDR2 is FYNNEI. Trimming removed 6 bases at V and 1 base at J, with 13 bases between. This chain's CDR3 is CASRKNRVSGANVLTF. The CDR3 bases are TGTGCCAGCAGGAAAAACAGGGTATCTGGGGCCAACGTCCTGACTTTC.